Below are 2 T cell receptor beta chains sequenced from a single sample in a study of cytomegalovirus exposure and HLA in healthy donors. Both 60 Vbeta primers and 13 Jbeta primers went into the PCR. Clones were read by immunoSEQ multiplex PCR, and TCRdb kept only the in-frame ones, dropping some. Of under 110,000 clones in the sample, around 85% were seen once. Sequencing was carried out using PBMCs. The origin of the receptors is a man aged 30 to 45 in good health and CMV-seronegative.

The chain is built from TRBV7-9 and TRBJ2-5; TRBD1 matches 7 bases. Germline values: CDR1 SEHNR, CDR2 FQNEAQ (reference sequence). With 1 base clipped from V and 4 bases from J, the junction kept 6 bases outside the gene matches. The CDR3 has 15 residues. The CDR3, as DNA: TGTGCCAGCAGCTTAGGGACAGGACATTCAGAGACCCAGTACTTC. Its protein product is CASSLGTGHSETQYF. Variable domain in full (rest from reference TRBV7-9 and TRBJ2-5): DTGVSQNPRHKITKRGQNVTFRCDPISEHNRLYWYRQTLGQGPEFLTYFQNEAQLEKSRLLSDRFSAERPKGSFSTLEIQRTEQGDSAMYLCASSLGTGHSETQYFGPGTRLLVL.

CDR3 residues: CSARGLYNEQFF. The CDR3 nucleotides are TGCAGCGCCCGCGGACTATACAATGAGCAGTTCTTC. The chain is built from TRBV29-1 and TRBJ2-1, with D maybe TRBD2 (6 bases). V shed 7 bases and J shed 4 bases, with 11 bases lying between them. The CDR3 length is 12 residues. Germline V gene data show CDR1 as SQVTM and CDR2 as ANQGSEA.